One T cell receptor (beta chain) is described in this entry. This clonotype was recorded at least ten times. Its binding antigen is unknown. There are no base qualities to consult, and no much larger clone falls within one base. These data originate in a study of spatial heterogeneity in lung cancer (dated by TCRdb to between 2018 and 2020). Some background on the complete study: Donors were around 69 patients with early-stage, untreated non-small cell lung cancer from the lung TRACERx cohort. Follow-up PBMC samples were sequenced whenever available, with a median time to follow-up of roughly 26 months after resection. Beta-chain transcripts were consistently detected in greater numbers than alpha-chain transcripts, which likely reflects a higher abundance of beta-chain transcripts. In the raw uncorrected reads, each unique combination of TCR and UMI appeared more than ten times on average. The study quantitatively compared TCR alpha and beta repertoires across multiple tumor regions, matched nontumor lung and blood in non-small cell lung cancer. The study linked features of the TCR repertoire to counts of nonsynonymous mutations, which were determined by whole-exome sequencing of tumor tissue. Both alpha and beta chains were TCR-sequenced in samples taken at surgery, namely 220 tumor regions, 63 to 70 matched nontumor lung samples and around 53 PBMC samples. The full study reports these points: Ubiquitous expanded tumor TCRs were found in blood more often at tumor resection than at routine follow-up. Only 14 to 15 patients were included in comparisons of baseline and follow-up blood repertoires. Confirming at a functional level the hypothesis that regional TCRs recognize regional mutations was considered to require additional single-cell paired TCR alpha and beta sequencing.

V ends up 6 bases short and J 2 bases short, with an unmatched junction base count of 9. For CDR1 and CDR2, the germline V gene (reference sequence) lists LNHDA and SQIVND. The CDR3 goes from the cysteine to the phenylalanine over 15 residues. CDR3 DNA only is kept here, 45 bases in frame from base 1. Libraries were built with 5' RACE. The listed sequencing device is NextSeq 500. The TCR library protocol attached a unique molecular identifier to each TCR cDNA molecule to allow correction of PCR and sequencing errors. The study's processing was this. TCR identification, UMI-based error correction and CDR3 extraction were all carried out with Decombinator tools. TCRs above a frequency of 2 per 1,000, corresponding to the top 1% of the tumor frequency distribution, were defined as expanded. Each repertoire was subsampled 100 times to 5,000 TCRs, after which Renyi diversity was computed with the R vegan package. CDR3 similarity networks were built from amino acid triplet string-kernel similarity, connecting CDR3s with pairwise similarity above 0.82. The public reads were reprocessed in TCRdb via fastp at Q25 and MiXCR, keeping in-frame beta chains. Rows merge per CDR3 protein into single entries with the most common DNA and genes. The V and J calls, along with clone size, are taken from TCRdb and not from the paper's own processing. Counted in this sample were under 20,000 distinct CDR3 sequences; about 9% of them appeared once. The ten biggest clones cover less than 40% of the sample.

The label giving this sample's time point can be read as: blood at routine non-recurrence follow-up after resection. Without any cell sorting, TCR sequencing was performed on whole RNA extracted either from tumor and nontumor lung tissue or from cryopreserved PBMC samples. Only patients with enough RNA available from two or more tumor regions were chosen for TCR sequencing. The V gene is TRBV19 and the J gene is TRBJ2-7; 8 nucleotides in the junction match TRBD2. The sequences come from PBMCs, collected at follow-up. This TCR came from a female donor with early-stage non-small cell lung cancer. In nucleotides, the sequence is TGTGCCAGTAGCCGTCATAGCGGGACCGCCTACGAGCAGTACTTC. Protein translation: CASSRHSGTAYEQYF.